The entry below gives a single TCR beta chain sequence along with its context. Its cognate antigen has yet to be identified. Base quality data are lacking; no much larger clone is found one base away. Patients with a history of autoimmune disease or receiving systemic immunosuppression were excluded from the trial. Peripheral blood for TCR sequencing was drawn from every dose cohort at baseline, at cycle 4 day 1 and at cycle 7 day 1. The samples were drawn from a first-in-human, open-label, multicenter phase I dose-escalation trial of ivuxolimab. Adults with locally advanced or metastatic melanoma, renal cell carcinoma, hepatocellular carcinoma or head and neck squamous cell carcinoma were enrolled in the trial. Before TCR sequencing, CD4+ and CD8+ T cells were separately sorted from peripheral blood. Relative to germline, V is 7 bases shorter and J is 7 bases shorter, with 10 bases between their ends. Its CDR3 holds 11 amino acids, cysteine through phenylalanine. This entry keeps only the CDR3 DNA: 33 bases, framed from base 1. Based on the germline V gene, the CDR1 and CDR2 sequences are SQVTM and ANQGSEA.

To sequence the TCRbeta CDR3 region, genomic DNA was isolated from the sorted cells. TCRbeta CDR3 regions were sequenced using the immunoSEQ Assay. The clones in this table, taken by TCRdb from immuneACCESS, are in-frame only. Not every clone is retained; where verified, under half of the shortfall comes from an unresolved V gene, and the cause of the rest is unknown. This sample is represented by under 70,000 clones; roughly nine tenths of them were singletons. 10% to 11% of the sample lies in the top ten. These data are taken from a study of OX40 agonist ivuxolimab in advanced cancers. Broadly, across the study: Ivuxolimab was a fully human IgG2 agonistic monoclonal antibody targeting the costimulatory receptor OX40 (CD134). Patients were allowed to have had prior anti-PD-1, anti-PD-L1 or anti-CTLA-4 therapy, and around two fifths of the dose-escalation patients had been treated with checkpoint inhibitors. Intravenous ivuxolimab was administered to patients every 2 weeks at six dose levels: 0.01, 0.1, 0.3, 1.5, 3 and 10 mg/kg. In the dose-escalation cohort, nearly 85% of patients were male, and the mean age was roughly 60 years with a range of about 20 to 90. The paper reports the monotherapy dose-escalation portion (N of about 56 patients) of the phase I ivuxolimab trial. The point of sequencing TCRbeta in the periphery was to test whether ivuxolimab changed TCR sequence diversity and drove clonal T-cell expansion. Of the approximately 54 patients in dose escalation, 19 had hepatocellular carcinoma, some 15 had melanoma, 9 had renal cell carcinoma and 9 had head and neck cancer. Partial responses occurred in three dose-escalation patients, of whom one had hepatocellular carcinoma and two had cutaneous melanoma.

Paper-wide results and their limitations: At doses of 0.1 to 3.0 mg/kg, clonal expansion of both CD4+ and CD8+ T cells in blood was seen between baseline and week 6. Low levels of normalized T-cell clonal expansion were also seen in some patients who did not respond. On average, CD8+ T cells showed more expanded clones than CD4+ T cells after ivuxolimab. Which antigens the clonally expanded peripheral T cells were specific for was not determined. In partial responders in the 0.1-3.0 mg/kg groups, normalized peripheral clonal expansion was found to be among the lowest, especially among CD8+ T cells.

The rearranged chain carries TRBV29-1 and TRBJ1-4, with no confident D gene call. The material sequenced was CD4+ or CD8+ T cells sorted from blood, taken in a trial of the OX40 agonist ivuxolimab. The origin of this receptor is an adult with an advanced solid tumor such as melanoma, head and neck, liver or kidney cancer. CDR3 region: CSALWGEKLFF. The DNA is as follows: TGCAGCGCACTCTGGGGTGAAAAACTGTTTTTT.